These 4 T cell receptor beta chains were sequenced from one sample in a study of CD8 T cells in Susac syndrome. After extraction with the RNeasy kit, about 0.5 to 1 ug of the RNA was reverse transcribed using random hexamers. TCRdb re-analysed the immunoSEQ multiplex PCR reads in MiXCR, keeping a single row per CDR3 protein. The table has 200,000 to 300,000 distinct CDR3 sequences, 90% to 95% seen once. Sequencing was carried out using CD4+ T cells from PBMCs. The receptor set was obtained from a human donor with multiple sclerosis.

The chain joins TRBV6-1 to TRBJ2-7, with 11 bases lining up with TRBD2. Germline V gene data show CDR1 as MNHNS and CDR2 as SASEGT. The V segment lost 0 bases and the J segment 7 bases; nucleotides outside the gene matches: 11. The CDR3 runs to 17 residues. In nucleotides, the CDR3 is TGTGCCAGCAGTGAAGCGTTGGGTAGCGGGAGGGTTGGGGAGCAGTACGTC. Amino acid sequence: CASSEALGSGRVGEQYV.

The chain combines TRBV2 with TRBJ1-2, with a possible D match to TRBD1 (6 bases). CDR1 and CDR2 from the germline V gene are SNHLY and FYNNEI. The CDR3 spans 15 residues. V was clipped by 6 bases and J by 2 bases, with 16 bases between them. Written as DNA, the CDR3 is TGTGCCAGCAGGCAAGCAGACAGGATGAACTATGGCTACACCTTC. Translation gives CASRQADRMNYGYTF.

The chain has TRBV27 and TRBJ1-1; weak D call: TRBD1 (6 bases). The germline V and J ends were trimmed by 4 bases and 4 bases, with 10 bases remaining between them. Per the germline V gene, CDR1 is MNHEY and CDR2 is SMNVEV (reference sequence). The CDR3 has 13 amino acids. The CDR3 sequence is CASSSRGPTEAFF. CDR3 DNA: TGTGCCAGCAGTTCCAGGGGACCCACTGAAGCTTTCTTT.

The J gene is TRBJ2-5, the V gene TRBV20-1; D perhaps matches TRBD2 (5 bases). The CDR3 has 13 residues. The V gene lost 0 bases and the J gene lost 5 bases, with 10 bases spanning the gap. Germline V lookup: CDR1 DFQATT, CDR2 SNEGSKA (reference sequence). CDR3 bases: TGCAGTGCTAGAGAGACCGGGGTGGAGACCCAGTACTTC. Translation gives CSARETGVETQYF.